This TCR beta chain is drawn from a study of blood T cell repertoires in COVID-19. Study-level information: There were acute and convalescent COVID-19 samples, and they came from the United States, Italy and Spain. Sample material is recorded as cDNA or gDNA derived from T cells, B-cell-depleted T cells, or PBMCs.

The J segment lost 4 bases and the V segment lost 6 bases, leaving 8 bases of the junction unmatched. CDR1 is SNHLY, CDR2 FYNNEI, per germline. The CDR3 length is 15 residues. Methods used by the authors: How many nucleated cells were present was estimated from reference gene primer amplification. Libraries were prepared by immunoSEQ multiplex PCR; TCRdb keeps only in-frame clonotypes and omits some of them. V and J calls and clone size are as listed in that table; D and trimming were resolved from the DNA. The sample consists of around 60,000 clones, roughly 70% of them appearing once. This chain connects TRBV2 to TRBJ1-4, with 7 bases fitting TRBD1. The sequence was collected from a woman between 45 and 65 years old with active or convalescent COVID-19. Sample: peripheral blood. This CDR3 reads CASRAGTVFNEKLFF. The CDR3 nucleotides read TGTGCCAGCAGGGCTGGGACAGTCTTTAATGAAAAACTGTTTTTT. The whole variable domain, filled in from reference TRBV2 and TRBJ1-4, reads EPEVTQTPSHQVTQMGQEVILRCVPISNHLYFYWYRQILGQKVEFLVSFYNNEISEKSEIFDDQFSVERPDGSNFTLKIRSTKLEDSAMYFCASRAGTVFNEKLFFGSGTQLSVL.